This T cell receptor (beta chain) was sequenced for a study of metastatic and nonmetastatic thyroid tumors. Study as a whole: Comparative analysis of repertoires was undertaken across blood and tumor or nodule tissue obtained from malignant and benign thyroid patients. Whole-study findings and limits: Benign nodules were reported to have significantly lower TCR beta diversity than malignant thyroid tumors, in blood and tumor.

None of the patients had undergone any treatment ahead of thyroid surgery. With respect to this clone: As yet, its antigen is unknown. It may be a read error: a sequence one base away is much more abundant.

CDR3 length: 12 residues. Germline V gene lookup returns CDR1 LGHDT and CDR2 YNNKEL (reference sequence). In the original analysis: Using the CDR3 differences seen across clinicopathological groups, the authors built a distant-metastasis classifier for papillary thyroid cancer, which was meant to discriminate distant-metastatic patients. MiXCR re-clonotyped the PCR reads for TCRdb. The V and J calls reflect TCRdb's pipeline rather than the authors' work. The sample shows about 28,000 clones, roughly 17% of them seen only once. The chain has TRBV3-1 and TRBJ2-5; D unclear. The sample taken for sequencing was blood. The receptor's source is a female donor with papillary thyroid cancer or a benign thyroid nodule (not recorded which). Some clones in this sample may be carry-over from other donors' samples. The CDR3 loop reads CASTKTQENQYF. The CDR3 coding sequence is TGTGCCAGCACAAAGACCCAAGAGAACCAGTACTTC.